This T cell receptor (beta chain) was sequenced during a study of a mutant IDH1 vaccine in newly diagnosed glioma. Study details: Patients under treatment included approximately 60% males and about 40% females and had a mean age of approximately 40 years.

About this clone: The antigen remains unidentified.

CDR3 size: 14 residues. Study-wide results and limits: The occurrence of vaccine-induced immune responses was seen in 90% to 95% of patients.

Time point noted: baseline, week 1 (first vaccination visit). Treatment indicated: pre-vaccination baseline after standard-of-care therapy. There were new WHO grade 3 or 4 astrocytomas in the donors, and these were IDH1-mutant and ATRX-lost. Generated by immunoSEQ multiplex PCR, the TCRdb table keeps only in-frame clones and is missing some. The table has tens of thousands of clones, 80% to 90% seen once. This sample comprised PBMCs, obtained from a glioma patient treated with radiotherapy, temozolomide or both. This chain links TRBV12-1 with TRBJ1-5. TRBV12-1 is termed a pseudogene. The sequence was obtained from a man under 40 with glioma. The DNA of the CDR3 is TGTGCCAGCAGCTCATTATATAGCAATCAGCCCCAGCATTTT. Amino acid sequence: CASSSLYSNQPQHF.